A single sample is the source of the 26 T cell receptor beta chains below, sequenced in a study of T cell repertoires in cytomegalovirus infection. These receptors lack a known antigen. TCRdb used MiXCR to reprocess the reads, holding one entry per CDR3 protein. The sample lists 350,000 to 400,000 distinct CDR3 sequences; about 34% were seen once. Sequencing was performed on cultured PBMCs, taken from culture after CMV antigen stimulation. These receptors all stem from a human donor in good health (CMV status not recorded). Some clones in this sample may be carry-over from other donors' samples.

The J gene is TRBJ1-1, the V gene TRBV12-3 or TRBV12-4; D is unclear. This CDR3 comprises 15 residues. The V end was cut by 3 bases, the J end by 4 bases, with 15 bases between. The CDR3 DNA reads TGTGCCAGCAGTTTCCGGGTATTTGGGGTCACTGAAGCTTTCTTT. Amino acids: CASSFRVFGVTEAFF.

The chain carries TRBV5-1 and TRBJ1-3, with D tentatively TRBD1 (5 bases). The germline V gene has CDR1 SGHRS and CDR2 YFSETQ. Trimming pared 3 bases from V and 8 bases from J, leaving 9 bases between. The CDR3 is made up of 12 amino acids. In DNA form, the CDR3 reads TGCGCCAGCAGCTGGGACGGAGACACCATATATTTT. This translates into CASSWDGDTIYF.

The chain carries TRBV14 and TRBJ2-2; D ambiguous. Trimming stripped 5 bases from V and 3 bases from J, with 13 bases between. CDR1 is SGHDN, CDR2 FVKESK, per germline. The CDR3 covers 15 residues. The CDR3 sequence: CASSGKRSDTGELFF. CDR3 sequence (DNA): TGTGCCAGCAGCGGGAAGCGTTCGGACACCGGGGAGCTGTTTTTT.

The chain carries TRBV2 and TRBJ2-7; TRBD2 is a possible D gene (9 bases). CDR1 is SNHLY, CDR2 FYNNEI, per germline. The V gene lost 7 bases and the J gene lost 2 bases, with 27 bases spanning the gap. The CDR3 has 18 amino acids. The CDR3: CASTGGLGGTSLTYEQYF. The CDR3 coding sequence is TGTGCCAGCACAGGGGGCCTCGGAGGGACTAGCCTTACCTACGAGCAGTACTTC. The variable domain in full, completed from reference TRBV2 and TRBJ2-7, reads EPEVTQTPSHQVTQMGQEVILRCVPISNHLYFYWYRQILGQKVEFLVSFYNNEISEKSEIFDDQFSVERPDGSNFTLKIRSTKLEDSAMYFCASTGGLGGTSLTYEQYFGPGTRLTVT.

This clonotype came up many times. This chain uses TRBV7-2 with TRBJ2-6, with D hard to call. Trimming removed 5 bases at V and 1 base at J, with 6 bases between. The CDR3 totals 14 residues. CDR1 is SGHTA, CDR2 FQGNSA, per germline. The CDR3 region is CASSRISGANVLTF. The CDR3 DNA reads as TGTGCCAGCAGCCGAATTTCTGGGGCCAACGTCCTGACTTTC.

The table lists this clonotype with a few counts. The CDR3 is CATSREAGGYNEQFF. CDR3 bases: TGTGCCACCAGCAGAGAAGCGGGAGGGTACAATGAGCAGTTCTTC. The chain joins TRBV15 to TRBJ2-1; 10 bases match TRBD2. The CDR3 is 15 residues long. In germline, CDR1 is LNHNV, CDR2 YYDKDF (reference sequence). V dropped 0 bases and J dropped 4; count of bases not matched to a gene: 0.

This clonotype was counted a few times. V and J are TRBV14 and TRBJ2-5; 7 nucleotides align to TRBD2. The V gene end was trimmed by 2 bases and the J gene end by 1 base; junction bases not matched to a gene: 1. The germline V gene has CDR1 SGHDN and CDR2 FVKESK. The CDR3 covers 14 residues. The DNA of the CDR3 is TGTGCCAGCAGCCAAAGCGGGATCCAAGAGACCCAGTACTTC. This encodes CASSQSGIQETQYF.

V and J are TRBV18 and TRBJ1-1; 9 bases map to TRBD1. Germline V gene sequence: CDR1 KGHSH, CDR2 LQKENI. Trimming took 4 bases from V and 1 from J; bases not matched to a gene: 4. This CDR3 is 15 amino acids long. DNA of the CDR3: TGTGCCAGCTCACTAGGGGACAGGGAGAACACTGAAGCTTTCTTT. Amino acid sequence: CASSLGDRENTEAFF.

This clonotype was picked up a small number of times. V usage is TRBV11-2 and J usage is TRBJ2-1; no reliable D call. V shed 3 bases and J shed 8 bases, with 5 bases lying between them. This CDR3 has 11 residues. Germline values: CDR1 SGHAT, CDR2 FQNNGV. In nucleotides, the CDR3 is TGTGCCAGCAGCTTCAAGCATGAGCAGTTCTTC. Encoded protein: CASSFKHEQFF.

This clonotype has only a few counts. CDR3 in amino acids: CASSPHSYNEQFF. DNA of the CDR3: TGTGCCAGCAGTCCACACTCCTACAATGAGCAGTTCTTC. The genes are TRBV6-2 or TRBV6-3 and TRBJ2-1, with no clear D. The CDR3 spans 13 residues. Germline lookup yields CDR1 MNHEY and CDR2 SVGEGT. Trimming pared 5 bases from V and 0 bases from J, leaving 5 bases between.

J is TRBJ2-3 and V is TRBV7-2; D remains ambiguous. Per the germline V gene, CDR1 is SGHTA and CDR2 is FQGNSA. This CDR3 is built from 14 residues. V shed 5 bases and J shed 2 bases, with 11 bases lying between them. CDR3 protein: CASSGDSYTDTQYF. As DNA, the CDR3 is TGTGCCAGCAGCGGTGACTCGTACACAGATACGCAGTATTTT.

A few counts support this clonotype. The V and J genes are TRBV6-1 and TRBJ1-2; D possibly corresponds to TRBD1 (6 bases). The CDR3 sequence is 13 residues long. V shed 7 bases and J shed 2 bases, with 11 bases lying between them. CDR1 is MNHNS and CDR2 is SASEGT in the germline V gene. In DNA form, the CDR3 reads TGTGCCAGCATCTTGACAGGCAACTATGGCTACACCTTC. It specifies CASILTGNYGYTF.

A few counts support this clonotype. The genes are TRBV7-2 and TRBJ2-4; D might be TRBD1 (5 bases). Germline V gene data show CDR1 as SGHTA and CDR2 as FQGNSA. The germline V and J ends were trimmed by 4 bases and 3 bases, with 7 bases remaining between them. The CDR3 extends over 13 amino acids. The CDR3 here is CASSSDSKNIQYF. In DNA form, the CDR3 reads TGTGCCAGCAGCTCCGACAGCAAAAACATTCAGTACTTC.

This CDR3 is CASSQGQGNYEQYV. CDR3 coding DNA: TGTGCCAGCAGTCAAGGACAGGGGAACTACGAGCAGTACGTC. The chain links TRBV6-6 to TRBJ2-7, with 9 bases that match TRBD1. This CDR3 is built from 14 residues. Germline CDR1 is MNHNY and CDR2 is SVGAGI (reference sequence). The junction had 5 bases not matched to a gene; V was cut back by 5 bases and J by 3 bases.

This rearrangement joins TRBV27 to TRBJ2-5, with D possibly being TRBD1 (5 bases). Trimming pared 8 bases from V and 2 bases from J, leaving 15 bases between. CDR1 and CDR2 from the germline V gene are MNHEY and SMNVEV (reference sequence). The CDR3 spans 14 residues. The DNA of the CDR3 is TGTGCCAGCGGATCCCAGGGTCCTCAAGAGACCCAGTACTTC. Protein: CASGSQGPQETQYF.

The chain has TRBV12-3 or TRBV12-4 and TRBJ2-2, with 14 bases identical to TRBD2. The junction had 9 bases not matched to a gene; V was cut back by 5 bases and J by 4 bases. This CDR3 has 18 residues. The CDR3 DNA is TGTGCCAGCAGTATCAGACTAGCGGGAGGGCCGGGCACCGGGGAGCTGTTTTTT. This encodes CASSIRLAGGPGTGELFF.

This clonotype was detected ten times or more. The chain carries TRBV7-6 and TRBJ2-1, with D tentatively TRBD1 or TRBD2 (5 bases each). The V gene lost 5 bases and the J gene lost 6 bases, with 17 bases spanning the gap. This CDR3 region has 15 residues. Germline V CDR1 and CDR2: SGHVS, FNYEAQ. CDR3 bases: TGTGCCAGCAGCAACCGGGGCGCGAGAGGCAATGAGCAGTTCTTC. This codes for CASSNRGARGNEQFF.

The rearrangement uses TRBV24-1 and TRBJ2-2; perhaps TRBD2 as D (5 bases). Per the germline V gene, CDR1 is KGHDR and CDR2 is SFDVKD. This CDR3 has 15 residues. Trimming cost V 10 bases and J 2 bases, with 16 bases left between them. CDR3 nucleotide sequence: TGTGCCACGGCCAAACTAGACGCTAACACCGGGGAGCTGTTTTTT. Translation: CATAKLDANTGELFF.

This clonotype has more than one count but fewer than ten. The chain is built from TRBV6-1 and TRBJ1-1; D gene unclear. Germline CDR1 is MNHNS and CDR2 is SASEGT. Trimming shortened V by 6 bases and J by 1 base, and 9 bases separated the two germline ends. CDR3 length: 13 residues. DNA for the CDR3: TGTGCCAGCAGGACCTTTCAGAACACTGAAGCTTTCTTT. It encodes CASRTFQNTEAFF.

This clonotype has just a few counts. The rearrangement uses TRBV20-1 and TRBJ2-3, with D maybe TRBD1 (5 bases). The CDR3 totals 13 residues. Germline CDR1 DFQATT, CDR2 SNEGSKA (reference sequence). Trimming removed 6 bases at V and 5 bases at J, with 15 bases between. The DNA of the CDR3 is TGCAGTGCATCCCAGGGTTCTGGAGATACGCAGTATTTT. Its translation is CSASQGSGDTQYF.

In this sample, this clonotype turned up a few times. This chain connects TRBV27 to TRBJ2-2, with D possibly being TRBD2 (5 bases). The CDR3 covers 14 residues. V was clipped by 8 bases and J by 0 bases, with 10 bases between them. Germline V CDR1 and CDR2: MNHEY, SMNVEV (reference sequence). CDR3 DNA sequence: TGTGCCAGCCTAAGCGGAGCGAACACCGGGGAGCTGTTTTTT. Its protein product is CASLSGANTGELFF.

The genes are TRBV12-3 or TRBV12-4 and TRBJ1-2; no clear D. V was shortened by 4 bases and J by 1 base, with 4 bases between the two germline ends. CDR3 length equals 12 residues. The CDR3 loop is CASSWGNYGYTF. The CDR3 DNA reads as TGTGCCAGCAGTTGGGGTAACTATGGCTACACCTTC.

This clonotype was observed at least ten times. This rearrangement joins TRBV28 to TRBJ2-1; weak D call: TRBD2 (5 bases). The V end was cut by 5 bases, the J end by 3 bases, with 20 bases between. This CDR3 comprises 17 residues. The germline gives CDR1 MDHEN, CDR2 SYDVKM. CDR3 nucleotide sequence: TGTGCCAGCAGTCCTAGAGTCGGAGGTCCGCTCTACAATGAGCAGTTCTTC. This encodes CASSPRVGGPLYNEQFF.

The genes are TRBV6-6 and TRBJ1-2; D call uncertain. V lost 0 bases and J lost 6, with 8 bases in between. Germline CDR1 and CDR2: MNHNY and SVGAGI (reference sequence). The CDR3 runs 13 residues. CDR3 DNA: TGTGCCAGCAGTTACTCACCCGGGGATGGCTACACCTTC. It codes for CASSYSPGDGYTF.

This clonotype has a handful of counts. The J gene is TRBJ2-1, the V gene TRBV7-8, with 10 bases aligning to TRBD2. The junction had 9 bases not matched to a gene; V was cut back by 5 bases and J by 2 bases. CDR1 and CDR2 from the germline V gene are SGHVS and FQNEAQ. This CDR3 comprises 17 residues. The CDR3 sequence: CASSRSIAGGTYNEQFF. The CDR3 DNA follows: TGTGCCAGCAGCCGCTCTATAGCGGGGGGTACCTACAATGAGCAGTTCTTC.

This clonotype showed up just a few times. The V and J genes are TRBV7-2 and TRBJ2-7; D possibly uses TRBD1 or TRBD2 (7 bases each). CDR3 length: 13 amino acids. Per the germline V gene, CDR1 is SGHTA and CDR2 is FQGNSA. The V gene lost 5 bases and the J gene lost 6 bases, with 14 bases spanning the gap. The CDR3 loop reads CASSRGQRGEQYF. For the CDR3, the DNA is TGTGCCAGCAGCCGGGGACAGCGGGGCGAGCAGTACTTC.